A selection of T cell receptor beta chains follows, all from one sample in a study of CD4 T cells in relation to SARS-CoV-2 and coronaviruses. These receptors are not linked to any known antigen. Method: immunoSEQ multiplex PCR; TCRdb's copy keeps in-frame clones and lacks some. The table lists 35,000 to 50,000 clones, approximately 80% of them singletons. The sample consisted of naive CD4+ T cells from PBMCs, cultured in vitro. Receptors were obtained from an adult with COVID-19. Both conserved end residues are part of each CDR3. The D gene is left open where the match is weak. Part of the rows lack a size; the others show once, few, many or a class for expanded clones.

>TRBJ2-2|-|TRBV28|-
TGTGCCAGCAGCCCCCCCCTAGGTCCGAACACCGGGGAGCTGTTTTTT
CASSPPLGPNTGELFF
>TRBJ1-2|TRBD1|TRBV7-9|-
TGTGCCAGCAGCCTTACACAGGGGACGGATGGCTACACCTTC
CASSLTQGTDGYTF
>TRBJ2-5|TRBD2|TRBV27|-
TGTGCCAGCAGTTTATCGTTCAGCGGGGGAGAGACCCAGTACTTC
CASSLSFSGGETQYF
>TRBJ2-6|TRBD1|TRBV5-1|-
TGCGCCAGCAGTATTGAGGGGGCCAGTGGGGCCAACGTCCTGACTTTC
CASSIEGASGANVLTF
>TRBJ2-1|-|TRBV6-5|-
TGTGCCAGCAGTACAGGGTTCTCCTACAATGAGCAGTTCTTC
CASSTGFSYNEQFF
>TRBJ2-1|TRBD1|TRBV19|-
TGTGCCAGTAGTATTGGTCAAGGACAGGGGGCTCACAATGAGCAGTTCTTC
CASSIGQGQGAHNEQFF
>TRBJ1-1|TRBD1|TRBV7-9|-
TGTGCCAGCAGCCCCACTCAGGACAGGACCACTGAAGCTTTCTTT
CASSPTQDRTTEAFF
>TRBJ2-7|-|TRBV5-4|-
TGTGCCAGCAGCTTGGTCGGGGGCGACGAGCAGTACTTC
CASSLVGGDEQYF
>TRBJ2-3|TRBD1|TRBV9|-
TGTGCCAGCAGCCAGGACAGGGAGGCAGATACGCAGTATTTT
CASSQDREADTQYF
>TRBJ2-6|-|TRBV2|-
TGTGCCAGCAGTGCAGGGGCTGGGGCCAACGTCCTGACTTTC
CASSAGAGANVLTF
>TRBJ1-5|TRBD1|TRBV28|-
TGTGCCAGCAGTTCGATACCGGGGACAGGGCTTAGCAATCAGCCCCAGCATTTT
CASSSIPGTGLSNQPQHF
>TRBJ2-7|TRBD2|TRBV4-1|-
TGCGCCAGCAGCCAAGATTCGAGCGGGAGTACCTACGAGCAGTACTTC
CASSQDSSGSTYEQYF
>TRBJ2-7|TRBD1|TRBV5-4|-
TGTGCCAGCAGCCTACAGGGGGGATCTGGCGAGCAGTACTTC
CASSLQGGSGEQYF
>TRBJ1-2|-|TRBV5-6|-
TGTGCCAGCAGCCATAAAAGGGGTGGCTACACCTTC
CASSHKRGGYTF
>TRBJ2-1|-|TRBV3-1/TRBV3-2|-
TGTGCCAGCAGCCAATCCTCTAGCTCCTACAATGAGCAGTTCTTC
CASSQSSSSYNEQFF
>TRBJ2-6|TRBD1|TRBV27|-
TGTGCCAGCAGTCTCCGTTCGGGACAGCGCTCTGGGGCCAACGTCCTGACTTTC
CASSLRSGQRSGANVLTF
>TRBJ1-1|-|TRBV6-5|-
TGTGCCAGCTTCTCACTCGAGACGAACACTGAAGCTTTCTTT
CASFSLETNTEAFF
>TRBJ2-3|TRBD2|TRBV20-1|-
TGCAGTGCTAGTTGGGCTAGCGGGATCTCAGATACGCAGTATTTT
CSASWASGISDTQYF
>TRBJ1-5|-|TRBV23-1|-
TGCGCCAGCTGCTCACTGAATCCATGCAATCAGCCCCAGCATTTT
CASCSLNPCNQPQHF
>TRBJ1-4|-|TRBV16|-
TGTGCCAGCAGCCCCACCGGGATTTCTGAAAAACTGTTTTTT
CASSPTGISEKLFF
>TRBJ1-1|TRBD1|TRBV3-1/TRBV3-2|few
TGTGCCAGCAGCCCCGCGACAGGGATTGCGAACACTGAAGCTTTCTTT
CASSPATGIANTEAFF
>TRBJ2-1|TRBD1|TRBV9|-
TGTGCCAGCAGCGTAAGTCAGGGGGAAGGAGAGCAGTTCTTC
CASSVSQGEGEQFF
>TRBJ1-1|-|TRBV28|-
TGTGCCAGCAGTGGGGACGGGGGGTCTGAAGCTTTCTTT
CASSGDGGSEAFF
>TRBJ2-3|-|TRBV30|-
TGTGCCTGGAGTGTACTAGATACGCAGTATTTT
CAWSVLDTQYF
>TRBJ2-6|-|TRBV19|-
TGTGCCAGTACCCCCCGGGCTTCGGGGGCCAACGTCCTGACTTTC
CASTPRASGANVLTF
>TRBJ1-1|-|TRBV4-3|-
TGCGCCAGCAGCCAACACTTCCGGACGGACTACACTGAAGCTTTCTTT
CASSQHFRTDYTEAFF
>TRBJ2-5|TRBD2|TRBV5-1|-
TGCGCCAGCAGCTTCCTTATAGCGGGAGGGGTTCAAGAGACCCAGTACTTC
CASSFLIAGGVQETQYF
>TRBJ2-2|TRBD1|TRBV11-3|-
TGTGCCAGCAGCCTGAGGACAGGGAACACCGGGGAGCTGTTTTTT
CASSLRTGNTGELFF
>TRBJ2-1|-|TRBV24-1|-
TGTGCCACCAGTGACCCCCCTTGGAAGGGGGGTTACAATGAGCAGTTCTTC
CATSDPPWKGGYNEQFF
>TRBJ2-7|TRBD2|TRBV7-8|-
TGTGCCAGCAGCAATCGACTAGCGACCGCTGGAATGGGCGAGCAGTACTTC
CASSNRLATAGMGEQYF
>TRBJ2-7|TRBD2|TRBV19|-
TGTGCCAGTAGTCCTTATGCGGGAGTTGACGAGCAGTACTTC
CASSPYAGVDEQYF
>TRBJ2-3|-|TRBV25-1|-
TGTGCCAGCAGTGAACGCGGAACTAGCACAGATACGCAGTATTTT
CASSERGTSTDTQYF
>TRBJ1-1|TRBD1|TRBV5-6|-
TGTGCCAGCATTTACAGGGGCGCGACTGAAGCTTTCTTT
CASIYRGATEAFF
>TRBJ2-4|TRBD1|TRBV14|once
TGTGCCAGCAGCCAAGGGACAGGGACGCAAGCCAAAAACATTCAGTACTTC
CASSQGTGTQAKNIQYF
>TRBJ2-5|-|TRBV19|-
TGTGCCAGTAGGGGAACAGGGCTGGAGACCCAGTACTTC
CASRGTGLETQYF
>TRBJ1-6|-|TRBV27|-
TGTGCCAGCAGGGGCGGGGGTCTCTCCTATAATTCACCCCTCCACTTT
CASRGGGLSYNSPLHF
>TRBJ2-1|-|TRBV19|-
TGTGCCAGTAGTATTCGCGGGGCTGAGCAGTTCTTC
CASSIRGAEQFF
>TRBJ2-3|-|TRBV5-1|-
TGCGCCAGCAGCTCCGGCCGGGACACAGATACGCAGTATTTT
CASSSGRDTDTQYF
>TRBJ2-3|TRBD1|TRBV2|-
TGTGCCAGCAGTGTACAGGGGTCAACTAGCACAGATACGCAGTATTTT
CASSVQGSTSTDTQYF
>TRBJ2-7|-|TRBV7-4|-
TGTGCCAGCACCATACCCCCCCCACGGGGGGCAGAGGAGCAGTACTTC
CASTIPPPRGAEEQYF
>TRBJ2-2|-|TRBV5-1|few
TGCGCCAGCAGTCTTACTGCGAACACCGGGGAGCTGTTTTTT
CASSLTANTGELFF
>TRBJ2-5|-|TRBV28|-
TGTGCCAGCAGCCCACCCCTTTCCGACAGAAACCAAGAGACCCAGTACTTC
CASSPPLSDRNQETQYF
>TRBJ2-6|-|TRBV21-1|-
TGTGCCAGCAGCTACCCCCGGACAGGGGAACCGGGGGCCAACGTCCTGACTTTC
CASSYPRTGEPGANVLTF
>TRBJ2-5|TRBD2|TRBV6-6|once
TGTGCCAGCAGCCACGGGGAGGGAGGGCGGGGGACCCAGTACTTC
CASSHGEGGRGTQYF